This T cell receptor beta chain originates from a study of OX40 agonist ivuxolimab in advanced cancers. The overall study: Patients enrolled in dose escalation were diagnosed with hepatocellular carcinoma, melanoma, renal cell or head and neck cancer. The mean age was roughly 60 years, ranging from about 20 to 79, with 65% to 90% of participants male. Study results and limitations: Both blood CD4+ and CD8+ T cells showed clonal growth by week 6 at 0.1 to 3.0 mg/kg.

This table comes from immunoSEQ multiplex PCR, and its TCRdb copy is limited to in-frame clones, with some not included. The table records about 76,000 clones, approximately 89% of them present only once. In germline, CDR1 is SGHAT, CDR2 FQDESV (reference sequence). There are 16 residues in the CDR3. V shed 3 bases and J 3 bases; nucleotides not matched to a gene: 4. As for this clone: The antigen is unknown.

This clonotype was obtained from an adult with an advanced solid tumor such as melanoma, head and neck, liver or kidney cancer. The chain carries TRBV11-1 and TRBJ2-3; 12 bases are a match to TRBD2. Here the sequenced sample was CD4+ or CD8+ T cells sorted from blood, taken in a trial of the OX40 agonist ivuxolimab. CDR3 nucleotide sequence: TGTGCCAGCAGCTTTCTAGCGGGAGGGAGGACAGATACGCAGTATTTT. It codes for CASSFLAGGRTDTQYF.